This T cell receptor (beta chain) was identified during a study of identical twins' blood T cells. The study, taken as a whole, reports: Twins shared more top CDR3 clonotypes than unrelated donors did.

TCRdb called the 5' RACE reads again in MiXCR, with one record for every CDR3 protein. The sample carries 300,000 to 400,000 distinct CDR3 sequences, over 25% recorded once. J gave up 0 bases and V 3 bases, and 2 bases lay outside the gene matches. The CDR3 sequence is 16 residues long. The V gene's germline CDR1 is SGDLS and CDR2 YYNGEE. Three pairs of healthy female monozygous twins were the donors. In the case of this clonotype: The antigen is not known.

This sequence originates from a woman between 18 and 50 years old in good health. The sample comprised PBMCs. This chain joins TRBV9 and TRBJ2-1; TRBD2 aligns across 11 bases. This CDR3 reads CASSGGLAGSYNEQFF. DNA for the CDR3: TGTGCCAGCAGCGGCGGACTAGCGGGCTCCTACAATGAGCAGTTCTTC.